This TCR beta chain was sequenced in a study of graft-versus-host responses after intestinal transplantation. Clones were read by immunoSEQ multiplex PCR, and TCRdb kept only the in-frame ones, dropping some. Counted here are over 15,000 clones, 30% to 35% occurring once; the ten biggest clones make up around 3.6%. This clone is deemed medium-sized (0.01 to 0.1%). The J segment lost 4 bases and the V segment lost 5 bases, leaving 1 base of the junction unmatched. Looked up from germline, CDR1 is SGHTA and CDR2 is FQGTGA. The CDR3 is made up of 13 amino acids. This clonotype was obtained from a human patient who received an intestinal transplant. The chain links TRBV7-3 to TRBJ1-2; 10 bases are a match to TRBD1. Specimen: alloreactive CD4+ T cells from a mixed lymphocyte reaction culture, collected before intestinal transplant. Subset noted: CFSE-low proliferating T cells sorted from roughly six-day pre-transplant mixed lymphocyte reaction (GvH or HvG direction). CDR3 sequence reads: CASSRDRGYGYTF. In DNA, the CDR3 is TGTGCCAGCAGCCGGGACAGGGGCTATGGCTACACCTTC.